This TCR beta chain was identified during a study of blood T cells in healthy people across ages. This clonotype has more than one count but fewer than ten. Germline lookup yields CDR1 SGHDN and CDR2 FVKESK. This CDR3 has 15 residues. Trimming left V 0 bases short and J 2 bases short, with 10 bases between. Together with a sample-barcoded 5' primer, a J-beta primer mix was included in a second PCR lasting about 6 to 11 cycles. TCRdb re-analysed the 5' RACE reads in MiXCR, keeping a single row per CDR3 protein. The data show about a million distinct CDR3 sequences, 35% to 45% seen once. Sample: blood. This receptor was taken from a man aged 18 to 30 in good health. This chain connects TRBV14 to TRBJ1-1, with D possibly TRBD1 on 5 matching bases. The CDR3, as DNA: TGTGCCAGCAGCCAAGATGGGGACTCAAACACTGAAGCTTTCTTT. The encoded protein is CASSQDGDSNTEAFF. The variable domain in full, with the rest retrieved from reference TRBV14 and TRBJ1-1, is EAGVTQFPSHSVIEKGQTVTLRCDPISGHDNLYWYRRVMGKEIKFLLHFVKESKQDESGMPNNRFLAERTGGTYSTLKVQPAELEDSGVYFCASSQDGDSNTEAFFGQGTRLTVV.